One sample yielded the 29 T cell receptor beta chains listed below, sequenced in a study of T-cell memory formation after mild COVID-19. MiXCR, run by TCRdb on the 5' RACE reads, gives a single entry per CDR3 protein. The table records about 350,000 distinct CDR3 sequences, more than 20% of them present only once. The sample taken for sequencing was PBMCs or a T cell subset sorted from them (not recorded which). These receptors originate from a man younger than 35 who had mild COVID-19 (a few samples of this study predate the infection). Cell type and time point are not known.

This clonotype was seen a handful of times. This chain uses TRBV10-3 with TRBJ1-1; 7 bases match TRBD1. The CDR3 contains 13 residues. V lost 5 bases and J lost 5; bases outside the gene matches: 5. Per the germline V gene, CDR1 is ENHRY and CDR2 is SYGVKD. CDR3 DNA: TGTGCCATCAGTAGGGGGCTAGAGACTGAAGCTTTCTTT. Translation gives CAISRGLETEAFF.

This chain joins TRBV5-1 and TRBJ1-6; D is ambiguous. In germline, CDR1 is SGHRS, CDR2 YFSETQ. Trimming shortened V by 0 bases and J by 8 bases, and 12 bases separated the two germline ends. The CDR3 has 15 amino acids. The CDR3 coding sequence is TGCGCCAGCAGCTTGGCCGGAAGGGCATATTCACCCCTCCACTTT. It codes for CASSLAGRAYSPLHF.

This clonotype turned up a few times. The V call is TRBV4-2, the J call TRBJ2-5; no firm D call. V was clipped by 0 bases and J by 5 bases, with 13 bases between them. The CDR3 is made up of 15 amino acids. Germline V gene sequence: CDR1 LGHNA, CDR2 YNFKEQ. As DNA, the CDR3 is TGTGCCAGCAGCCAAGATTTCCCCAGTTGGGAGACCCAGTACTTC. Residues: CASSQDFPSWETQYF.

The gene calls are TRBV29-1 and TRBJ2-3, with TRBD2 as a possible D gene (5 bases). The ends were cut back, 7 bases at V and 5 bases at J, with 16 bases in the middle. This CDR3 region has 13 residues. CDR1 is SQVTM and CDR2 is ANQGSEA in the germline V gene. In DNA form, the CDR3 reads TGCAGCGACCGGGAAGGTATAGGAGATACGCAGTATTTT. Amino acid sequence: CSDREGIGDTQYF.

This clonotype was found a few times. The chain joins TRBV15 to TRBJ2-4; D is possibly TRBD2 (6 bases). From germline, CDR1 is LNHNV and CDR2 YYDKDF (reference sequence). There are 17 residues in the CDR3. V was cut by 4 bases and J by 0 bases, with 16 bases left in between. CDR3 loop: CATSTPGLSLAKNIQYF. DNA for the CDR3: TGTGCCACCAGCACCCCGGGACTCTCCCTAGCCAAAAACATTCAGTACTTC.

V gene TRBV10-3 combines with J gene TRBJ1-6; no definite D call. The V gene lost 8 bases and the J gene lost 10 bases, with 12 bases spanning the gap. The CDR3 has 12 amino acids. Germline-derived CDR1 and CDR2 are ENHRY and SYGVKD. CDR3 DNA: TGTGCCATCGGGCAGGCGGGGTCACCCCTCCACTTT. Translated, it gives CAIGQAGSPLHF.

The CDR3 here is CASSTVGPDGELFF. In DNA, the CDR3 is TGTGCCAGCAGCACGGTGGGTCCGGACGGGGAGCTGTTTTTT. The chain uses TRBV11-2 and TRBJ2-2; D gene uncertain. The V end was cut by 5 bases, the J end by 7 bases, with 14 bases between. The CDR3 length is 14 residues. CDR1 is SGHAT, CDR2 FQNNGV, per germline.

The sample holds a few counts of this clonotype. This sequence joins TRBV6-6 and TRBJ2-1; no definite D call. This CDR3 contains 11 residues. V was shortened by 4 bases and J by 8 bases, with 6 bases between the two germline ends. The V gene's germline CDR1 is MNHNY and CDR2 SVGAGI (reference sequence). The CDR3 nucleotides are TGTGCCAGCAGTTTTAGAGATGAGCAGTTCTTC. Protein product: CASSFRDEQFF.

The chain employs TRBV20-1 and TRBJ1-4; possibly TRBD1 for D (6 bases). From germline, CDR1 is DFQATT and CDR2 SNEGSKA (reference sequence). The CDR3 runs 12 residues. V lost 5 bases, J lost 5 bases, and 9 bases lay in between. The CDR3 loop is CSAGRGNEKLFF. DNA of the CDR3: TGCAGTGCTGGCAGGGGAAATGAAAAACTGTTTTTT.

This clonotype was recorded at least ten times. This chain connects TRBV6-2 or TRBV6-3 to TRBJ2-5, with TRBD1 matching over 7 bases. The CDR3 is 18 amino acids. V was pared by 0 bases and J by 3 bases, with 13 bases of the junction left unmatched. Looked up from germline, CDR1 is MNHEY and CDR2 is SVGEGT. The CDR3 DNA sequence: TGTGCCAGCAGTTACTCGATGATCCGACAGGGTAGGGAAGAGACCCAGTACTTC. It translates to CASSYSMIRQGREETQYF.

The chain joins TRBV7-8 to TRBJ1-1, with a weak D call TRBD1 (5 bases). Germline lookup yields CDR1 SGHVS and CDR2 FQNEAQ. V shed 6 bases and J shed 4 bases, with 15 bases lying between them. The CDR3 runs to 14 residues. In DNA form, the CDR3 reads TGTGCCAGCAGACCTGACAGAAGCTCCACTGAAGCTTTCTTT. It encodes CASRPDRSSTEAFF.

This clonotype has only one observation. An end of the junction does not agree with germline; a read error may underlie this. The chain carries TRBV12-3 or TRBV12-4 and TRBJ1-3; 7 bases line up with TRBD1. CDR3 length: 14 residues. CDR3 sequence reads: CASSHGTAGSTIYF. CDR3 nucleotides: TGTGCCAGCAGCCACGGGACAGCTGGAAGCACCATATATTTT.

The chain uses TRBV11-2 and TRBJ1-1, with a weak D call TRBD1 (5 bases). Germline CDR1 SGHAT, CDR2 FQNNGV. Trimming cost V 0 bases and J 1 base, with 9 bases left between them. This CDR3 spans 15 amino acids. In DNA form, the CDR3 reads TGTGCCAGCAGCTTAGACCCCGGACAGAACACTGAAGCTTTCTTT. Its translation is CASSLDPGQNTEAFF. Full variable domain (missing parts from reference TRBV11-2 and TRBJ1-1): EAGVAQSPRYKIIEKRQSVAFWCNPISGHATLYWYQQILGQGPKLLIQFQNNGVVDDSQLPKDRFSAERLKGVDSTLKIQPAKLEDSAVYLCASSLDPGQNTEAFFGQGTRLTVV.

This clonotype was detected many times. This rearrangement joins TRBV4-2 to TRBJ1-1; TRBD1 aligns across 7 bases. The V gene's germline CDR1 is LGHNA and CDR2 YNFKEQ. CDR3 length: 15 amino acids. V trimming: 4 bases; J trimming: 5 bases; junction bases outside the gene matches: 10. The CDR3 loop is CASSRRDRQYTEAFF. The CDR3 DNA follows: TGTGCCAGCAGCCGACGGGACAGACAGTATACTGAAGCTTTCTTT.

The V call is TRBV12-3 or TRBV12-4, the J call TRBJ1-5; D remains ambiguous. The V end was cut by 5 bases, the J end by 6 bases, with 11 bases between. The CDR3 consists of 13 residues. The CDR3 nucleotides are TGTGCCAGCAGTCAAAGATACACTCAGCCCCAGCATTTT. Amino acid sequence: CASSQRYTQPQHF.

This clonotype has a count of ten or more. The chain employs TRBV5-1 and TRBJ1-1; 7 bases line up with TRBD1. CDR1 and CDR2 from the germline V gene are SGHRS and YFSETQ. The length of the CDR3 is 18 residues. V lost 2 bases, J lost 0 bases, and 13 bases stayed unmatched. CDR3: CASSFSRTGTLMNTEAFF. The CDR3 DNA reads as TGCGCCAGCAGCTTTTCCCGGACAGGAACCCTTATGAACACTGAAGCTTTCTTT.

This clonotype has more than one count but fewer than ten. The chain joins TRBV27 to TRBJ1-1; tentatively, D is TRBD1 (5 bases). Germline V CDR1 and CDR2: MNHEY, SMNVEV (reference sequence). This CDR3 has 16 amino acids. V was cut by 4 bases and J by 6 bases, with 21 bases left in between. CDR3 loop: CASSSAPGGRNAEAFF. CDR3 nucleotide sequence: TGTGCCAGCAGTTCTGCTCCTGGGGGGAGGAATGCTGAAGCTTTCTTT.

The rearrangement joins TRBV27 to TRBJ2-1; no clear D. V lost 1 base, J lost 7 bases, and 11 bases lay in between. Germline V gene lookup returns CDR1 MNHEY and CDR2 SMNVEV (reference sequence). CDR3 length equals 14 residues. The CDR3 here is CASSLYPGPNEQFF. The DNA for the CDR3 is TGTGCCAGCAGTTTATATCCAGGACCAAATGAGCAGTTCTTC.

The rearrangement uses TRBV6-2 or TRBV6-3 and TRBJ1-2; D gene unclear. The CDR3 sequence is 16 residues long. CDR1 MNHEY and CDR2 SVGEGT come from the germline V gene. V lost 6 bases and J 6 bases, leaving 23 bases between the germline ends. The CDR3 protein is CASRSLPLLNPHGYTF. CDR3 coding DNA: TGTGCCAGCAGATCTCTCCCGCTACTAAACCCCCATGGCTACACCTTC.

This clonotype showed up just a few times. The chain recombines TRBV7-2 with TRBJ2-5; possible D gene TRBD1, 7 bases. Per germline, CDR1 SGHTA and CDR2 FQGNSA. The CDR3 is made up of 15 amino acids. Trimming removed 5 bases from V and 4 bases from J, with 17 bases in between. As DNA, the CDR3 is TGTGCCAGCAGCCGGGGGACAGACTACCTAGAGACCCAGTACTTC. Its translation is CASSRGTDYLETQYF.

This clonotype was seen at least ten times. The CDR3 DNA follows: TGTGCCAGCAGTTACTCCTTTGATTCACCCCTCCACTTT. Its protein product is CASSYSFDSPLHF. The chain has TRBV6-5 and TRBJ1-6; D gene ambiguous. The V and J ends lost 0 bases and 8 bases respectively, with 5 bases between them. In germline, CDR1 is MNHEY, CDR2 SVGAGI. This CDR3 is built from 13 residues.

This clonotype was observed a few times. Here the CDR3 reads CASRPNFGEQFF. In DNA, the CDR3 is TGTGCCAGCAGGCCCAATTTTGGCGAGCAGTTCTTC. This chain connects TRBV28 to TRBJ2-1, with D unclear. The V end lost 6 bases, the J end lost 10 bases, and 13 bases lay between the germline ends. In germline, CDR1 is MDHEN, CDR2 SYDVKM. The CDR3 sequence is 12 residues long.

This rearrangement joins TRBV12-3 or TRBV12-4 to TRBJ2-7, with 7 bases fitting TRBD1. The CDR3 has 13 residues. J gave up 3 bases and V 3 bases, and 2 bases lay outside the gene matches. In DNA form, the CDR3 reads TGTGCCAGCAGTTTTGACAGGGTCTACGAGCAGTACTTC. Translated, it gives CASSFDRVYEQYF.

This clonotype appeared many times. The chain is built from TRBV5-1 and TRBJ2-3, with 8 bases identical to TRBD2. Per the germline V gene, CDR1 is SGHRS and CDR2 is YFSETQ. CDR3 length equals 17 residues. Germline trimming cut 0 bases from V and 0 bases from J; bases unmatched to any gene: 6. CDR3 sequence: CASSLGISGKSTDTQYF. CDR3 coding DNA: TGCGCCAGCAGCTTGGGGATTAGCGGGAAAAGCACAGATACGCAGTATTTT.

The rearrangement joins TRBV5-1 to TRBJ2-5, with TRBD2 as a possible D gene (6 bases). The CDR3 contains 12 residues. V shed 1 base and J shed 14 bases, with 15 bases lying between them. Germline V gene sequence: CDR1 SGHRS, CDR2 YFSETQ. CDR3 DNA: TGCGCCAGCAGCTTGCAGGAGGGGTACAGTTACTTC. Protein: CASSLQEGYSYF.

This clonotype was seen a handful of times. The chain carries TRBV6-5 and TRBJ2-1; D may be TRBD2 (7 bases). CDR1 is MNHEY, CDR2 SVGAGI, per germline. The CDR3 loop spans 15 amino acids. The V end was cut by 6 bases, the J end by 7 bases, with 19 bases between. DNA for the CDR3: TGTGCCAGCAGACCTAGGGGAGGGGGTAAAAATGAGCAGTTCTTC. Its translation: CASRPRGGGKNEQFF.

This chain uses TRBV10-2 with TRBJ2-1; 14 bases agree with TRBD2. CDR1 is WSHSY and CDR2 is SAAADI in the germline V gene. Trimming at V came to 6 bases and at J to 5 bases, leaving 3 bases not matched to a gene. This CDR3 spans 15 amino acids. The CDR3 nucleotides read TGCGCCAGCAGGACTAGCGGGGGGGTAGACAATGAGCAGTTCTTC. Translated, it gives CASRTSGGVDNEQFF.

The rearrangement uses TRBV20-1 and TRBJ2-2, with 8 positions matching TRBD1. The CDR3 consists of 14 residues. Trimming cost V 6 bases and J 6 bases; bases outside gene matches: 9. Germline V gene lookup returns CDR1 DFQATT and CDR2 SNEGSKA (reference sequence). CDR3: CSAKVSQGAGELFF. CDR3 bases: TGCAGTGCCAAAGTATCACAGGGGGCCGGGGAGCTGTTTTTT.

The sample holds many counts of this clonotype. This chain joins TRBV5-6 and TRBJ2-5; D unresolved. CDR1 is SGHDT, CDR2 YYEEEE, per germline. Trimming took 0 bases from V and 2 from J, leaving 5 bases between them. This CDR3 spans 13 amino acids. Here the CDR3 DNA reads TGTGCCAGCAGCTTGGATGAGCAAGAGACCCAGTACTTC. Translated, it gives CASSLDEQETQYF.